This TCR beta chain was observed in a study of blood T cell repertoires in COVID-19. Method: immunoSEQ multiplex PCR; TCRdb's copy keeps in-frame clones and lacks some. The table records about 210,000 clones, roughly 89% of them present only once. This clone was recorded once. The sequencing input was PBMCs or T cells enriched from blood (not recorded which). This clonotype was obtained from a man aged 18-30 years with acute COVID-19.

The CDR3 protein is CASSQSWGRYNEQFF. DNA of the CDR3: TGCGCCAGCAGTCAATCGTGGGGGCGCTACAATGAGCAGTTCTTC. This chain connects TRBV23-1 to TRBJ2-1; maybe TRBD1 (6 bases). TRBV23-1 is treated as an ORF (open reading frame) with a function not yet certain. Trimming took 0 bases from V and 3 from J, leaving 9 bases between them. The CDR3 covers 15 residues.